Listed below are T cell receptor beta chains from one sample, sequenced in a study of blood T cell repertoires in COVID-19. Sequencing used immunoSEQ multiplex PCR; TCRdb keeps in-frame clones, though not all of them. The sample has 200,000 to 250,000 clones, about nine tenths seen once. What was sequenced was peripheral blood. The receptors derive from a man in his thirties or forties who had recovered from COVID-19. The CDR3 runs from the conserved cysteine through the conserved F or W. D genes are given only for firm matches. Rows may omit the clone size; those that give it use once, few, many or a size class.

CDR3 DNA: TGTGCCAGCAGGTTACAGGGTTTTCGGGAGGAGACCCAGTACTTC; CDR3 protein: CASRLQGFREETQYF; clone size: -; D gene: -; V gene: TRBV11-2; J gene: TRBJ2-5
CDR3 DNA: TGTGCCAGCAGCCAATCAGGAGATAGCAATCAGCCCCAGCATTTT; CDR3 protein: CASSQSGDSNQPQHF; clone size: -; D gene: -; V gene: TRBV16; J gene: TRBJ1-5
CDR3 DNA: TGTGCCAGCAGTAATATGGCAGGGGCTGGAAACACCATATATTTT; CDR3 protein: CASSNMAGAGNTIYF; clone size: -; D gene: -; V gene: TRBV3-1/TRBV3-2; J gene: TRBJ1-3
CDR3 DNA: TGTGCCAGCAGTGGCCGGGAGGTAGCCAAAAACATTCAGTACTTC; CDR3 protein: CASSGREVAKNIQYF; clone size: -; D gene: TRBD2; V gene: TRBV2; J gene: TRBJ2-4
CDR3 DNA: TGTGCCAGCAGCCTACAAGGACAGAGTTACATTAATTCACCCCTCCACTTT; CDR3 protein: CASSLQGQSYINSPLHF; clone size: -; D gene: -; V gene: TRBV9; J gene: TRBJ1-6
CDR3 DNA: TGCGCCAGCAGCCCCCGGTGGACAGTGGGAGGGGGGGAGCAGTACTTC; CDR3 protein: CASSPRWTVGGGEQYF; clone size: -; D gene: -; V gene: TRBV5-1; J gene: TRBJ2-7
CDR3 DNA: TGCGCCAGGAGGTCCTATCGGCGAGGTCTGACTAAGGGTCTTAAGGGCCCAGGGGGTCAGCCCCAGCATTTT; CDR3 protein: CARRSYRRGLTKGLKGPGGQPQHF; clone size: -; D gene: TRBD1; V gene: TRBV5-1; J gene: TRBJ1-5
CDR3 DNA: TGCGCCAGCAGCCAAGGACAGGGAGCTGGAAACACCATATATTTT; CDR3 protein: CASSQGQGAGNTIYF; clone size: -; D gene: TRBD1; V gene: TRBV4-1; J gene: TRBJ1-3
CDR3 DNA: TGCGCCAGCAGTGACGGCAGGGGGTCTCGGAGCTATGGCTACACCTTC; CDR3 protein: CASSDGRGSRSYGYTF; clone size: -; D gene: TRBD1; V gene: TRBV10-2; J gene: TRBJ1-2
CDR3 DNA: TGTGCCAGCAGTGAAGTTGCAGGGGGAACTGAGACCCAGTACTTC; CDR3 protein: CASSEVAGGTETQYF; clone size: once; D gene: TRBD1; V gene: TRBV6-1; J gene: TRBJ2-5
CDR3 DNA: TGTGCCAGCAGTTTAGCGGGGGGGCGGGCAGATACGCAGTATTTT; CDR3 protein: CASSLAGGRADTQYF; clone size: -; D gene: TRBD2; V gene: TRBV6-5; J gene: TRBJ2-3
CDR3 DNA: TGTGCCAGCAGCCACAACGGTGCGGGTTACGAGCAGTACTTC; CDR3 protein: CASSHNGAGYEQYF; clone size: -; D gene: -; V gene: TRBV7-8; J gene: TRBJ2-7
CDR3 DNA: TGTGCCAGCAGAGGACAGTCCTCCTCTGGGGCCAACGTCCTGACTTTC; CDR3 protein: CASRGQSSSGANVLTF; clone size: many; D gene: -; V gene: TRBV7-9; J gene: TRBJ2-6
CDR3 DNA: TGTGCCAGCAGCTTAGTCCCGGGACAGGCTTACGAGCAGTACTTC; CDR3 protein: CASSLVPGQAYEQYF; clone size: -; D gene: TRBD1; V gene: TRBV7-8; J gene: TRBJ2-7
CDR3 DNA: TGTGCCAGCAGCCGGGACAGGGGGACTGAAGCTTTCTTT; CDR3 protein: CASSRDRGTEAFF; clone size: few; D gene: TRBD1; V gene: TRBV6-2/TRBV6-3; J gene: TRBJ1-1
CDR3 DNA: TGTGCCAGCAGCCCGGACAGGACAGATACGCAGTATTTT; CDR3 protein: CASSPDRTDTQYF; clone size: -; D gene: TRBD1; V gene: TRBV5-4; J gene: TRBJ2-3